Each of the 7 T cell receptor beta chains below was sequenced from the same sample in a study of radiotherapy plus CTLA-4 blockade in lung cancer. Profiling relied on immunoSEQ multiplex PCR, and the TCRdb table lists in-frame clones only, not all of them. This repertoire shows some 110,000 clones, about four fifths found once; its top ten account for about 5%. Sequencing was performed on peripheral blood, taken from a patient treated with radiotherapy plus ipilimumab. The receptors derive from a human donor with non-small cell lung cancer who had a partial response to radiotherapy plus ipilimumab.

This clone was seen only a few times. The genes are TRBV7-8 and TRBJ1-3, with 7 positions matching TRBD1. Looked up from germline, CDR1 is SGHVS and CDR2 is FQNEAQ. V trimming: 5 bases; J trimming: 6 bases; junction bases outside the gene matches: 4. The CDR3 totals 13 residues. DNA for the CDR3: TGTGCCAGCAGCCCTCAGGGGGTAAACACCATATATTTT. It is translated as CASSPQGVNTIYF.

In this sample, this clone turned up a few times. The chain recombines TRBV19 with TRBJ1-2; 11 positions match TRBD1. The V gene's germline CDR1 is LNHDA and CDR2 SQIVND (reference sequence). The CDR3 covers 15 residues. J gave up 4 bases and V 7 bases, and 8 bases lay outside the gene matches. The CDR3: CASKSGTGGSYGYTF. The CDR3 DNA follows: TGTGCCAGTAAATCCGGGACAGGGGGAAGCTATGGCTACACCTTC.

V gene TRBV28 combines with J gene TRBJ2-4; 7 bases are shared with TRBD1. Germline-derived CDR1 and CDR2 are MDHEN and SYDVKM. The CDR3 loop spans 17 amino acids. Unmatched junction bases numbered 8, after V lost 3 bases and J lost 0 bases. The CDR3 bases are TGTGCCAGCAGTTTGGTACAGGGGATACTAGCCAAAAACATTCAGTACTTC. Translating it yields CASSLVQGILAKNIQYF. Together with reference TRBV28 and TRBJ2-4, the CDR3 gives the full variable domain: DVKVTQSSRYLVKRTGEKVFLECVQDMDHENMFWYRQDPGLGLRLIYFSYDVKMKEKGDIPEGYSVSREKKERFSLILESASTNQTSMYLCASSLVQGILAKNIQYFGAGTRLSVL.

The chain is built from TRBV6-4 and TRBJ2-7; 8 nucleotides agree with TRBD1. The CDR3 has 15 amino acids. Germline values: CDR1 MRHNA, CDR2 SNTAGT. V gave up 4 bases and J gave up 1 base; unmatched junction bases: 6. The CDR3 sequence: CASSAAGGESYEQYF. CDR3 DNA sequence: TGTGCCAGCAGTGCCGCAGGGGGCGAGTCCTACGAGCAGTACTTC.

This clone came up a few times. The CDR3 loop reads CASSLADTQYF. In nucleotides, the CDR3 is TGCGCCAGCAGCTTGGCGGATACGCAGTATTTT. This chain connects TRBV5-1 to TRBJ2-3; no reliable D call. Per germline, CDR1 SGHRS and CDR2 YFSETQ. This CDR3 comprises 11 residues. V was pared by 0 bases and J by 6 bases, with 2 bases between.

This chain uses TRBV27 with TRBJ2-5, with D perhaps matching TRBD1 (6 bases). V dropped 5 bases and J dropped 2 bases, with 15 bases sitting between them. The germline V gene has CDR1 MNHEY and CDR2 SMNVEV (reference sequence). The CDR3 is 15 residues long. CDR3 region: CASSRLGTKQETQYF. As DNA, the CDR3 is TGTGCCAGCAGTCGCCTCGGGACAAAGCAAGAGACCCAGTACTTC.

The chain links TRBV28 to TRBJ2-7; 9 bases match TRBD1. With 5 bases clipped from V and 2 bases from J, the junction kept 7 bases outside the gene matches. This CDR3 comprises 15 residues. Germline CDR1 is MDHEN and CDR2 is SYDVKM. The CDR3 here is CASSTGQGDPYEQYV. CDR3 DNA sequence: TGTGCCAGCAGTACGGGACAGGGAGACCCCTACGAGCAGTACGTC.